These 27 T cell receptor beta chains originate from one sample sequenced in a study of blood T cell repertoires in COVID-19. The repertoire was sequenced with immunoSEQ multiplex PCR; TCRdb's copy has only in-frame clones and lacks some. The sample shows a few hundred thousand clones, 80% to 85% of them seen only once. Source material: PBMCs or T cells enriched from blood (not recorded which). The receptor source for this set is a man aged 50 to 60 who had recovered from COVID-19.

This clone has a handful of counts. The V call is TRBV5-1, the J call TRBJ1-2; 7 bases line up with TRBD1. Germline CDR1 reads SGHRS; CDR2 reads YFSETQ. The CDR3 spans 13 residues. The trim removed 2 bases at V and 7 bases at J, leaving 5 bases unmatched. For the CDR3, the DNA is TGCGCCAGCAGCTTAGGGACAGACTTTGGCTACACCTTC. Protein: CASSLGTDFGYTF.

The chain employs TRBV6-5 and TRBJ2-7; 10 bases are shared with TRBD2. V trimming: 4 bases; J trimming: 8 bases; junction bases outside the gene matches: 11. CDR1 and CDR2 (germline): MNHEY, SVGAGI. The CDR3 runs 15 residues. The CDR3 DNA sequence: TGTGCCAGCAGTTCCACCAGCGGGAGGGTGGGGAAGCAGTACTTC. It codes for CASSSTSGRVGKQYF.

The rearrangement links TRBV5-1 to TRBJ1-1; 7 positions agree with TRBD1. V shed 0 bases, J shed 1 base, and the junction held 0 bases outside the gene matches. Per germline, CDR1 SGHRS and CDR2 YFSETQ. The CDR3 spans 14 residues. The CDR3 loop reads CASSLEGANTEAFF. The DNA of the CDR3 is TGCGCCAGCAGCTTGGAGGGGGCGAACACTGAAGCTTTCTTT. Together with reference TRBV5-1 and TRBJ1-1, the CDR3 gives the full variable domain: KAGVTQTPRYLIKTRGQQVTLSCSPISGHRSVSWYQQTPGQGLQFLFEYFSETQRNKGNFPGRFSGRQFSNSRSEMNVSTLELGDSALYLCASSLEGANTEAFFGQGTRLTVV.

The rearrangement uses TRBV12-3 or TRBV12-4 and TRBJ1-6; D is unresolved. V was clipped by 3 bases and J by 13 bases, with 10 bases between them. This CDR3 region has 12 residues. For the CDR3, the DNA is TGTGCCAGCAGTTTTGGGAGAGGTCCCCTCCACTTT. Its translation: CASSFGRGPLHF.

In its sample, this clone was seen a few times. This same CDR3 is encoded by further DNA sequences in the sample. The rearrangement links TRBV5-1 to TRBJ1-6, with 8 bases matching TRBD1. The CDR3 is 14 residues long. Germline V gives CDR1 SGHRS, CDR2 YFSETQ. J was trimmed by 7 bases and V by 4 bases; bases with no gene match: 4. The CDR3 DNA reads TGCGCCAGCAGCCCGCAGGGGGCCAATTCACCCCTCCACTTT. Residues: CASSPQGANSPLHF.

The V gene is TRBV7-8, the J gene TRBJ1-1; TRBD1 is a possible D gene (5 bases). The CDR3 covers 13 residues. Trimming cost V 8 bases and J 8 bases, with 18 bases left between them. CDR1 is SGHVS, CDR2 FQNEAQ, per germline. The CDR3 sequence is CASLRDPIGEAFF. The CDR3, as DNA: TGTGCCAGCCTCAGGGATCCTATAGGGGAAGCTTTCTTT.

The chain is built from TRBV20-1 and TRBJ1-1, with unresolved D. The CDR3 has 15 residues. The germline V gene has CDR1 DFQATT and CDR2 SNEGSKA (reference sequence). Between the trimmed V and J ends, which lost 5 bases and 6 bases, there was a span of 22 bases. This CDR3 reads CSAREEGGRTAEAFF. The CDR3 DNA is TGCAGTGCTCGTGAGGAGGGAGGACGAACGGCTGAAGCTTTCTTT.

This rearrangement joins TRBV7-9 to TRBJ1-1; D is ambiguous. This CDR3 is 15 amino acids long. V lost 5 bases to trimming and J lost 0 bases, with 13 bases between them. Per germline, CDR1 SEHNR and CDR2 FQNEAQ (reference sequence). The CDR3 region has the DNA TGTGCCAGCAGCCTTGTGAGGGCCCTGAACACTGAAGCTTTCTTT. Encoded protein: CASSLVRALNTEAFF. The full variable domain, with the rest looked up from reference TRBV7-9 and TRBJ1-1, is DTGVSQNPRHKITKRGQNVTFRCDPISEHNRLYWYRQTLGQGPEFLTYFQNEAQLEKSRLLSDRFSAERPKGSFSTLEIQRTEQGDSAMYLCASSLVRALNTEAFFGQGTRLTVV.

This CDR3 reads CASSSQGTQETQYF. CDR3 DNA sequence: TGTGCCAGCAGCTCACAGGGGACCCAAGAGACCCAGTACTTC. J is TRBJ2-5 and V is TRBV5-4, with 7 positions matching TRBD1. Germline V gives CDR1 SGHNT, CDR2 YYREEE (reference sequence). V was clipped by 3 bases and J by 1 base; unmatched bases: 3. There are 14 residues in the CDR3.

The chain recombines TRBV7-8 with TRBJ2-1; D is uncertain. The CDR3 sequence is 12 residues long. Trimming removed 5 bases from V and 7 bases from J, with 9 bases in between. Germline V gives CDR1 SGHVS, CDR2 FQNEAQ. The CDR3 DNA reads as TGTGCCAGCAGCCCCACTCGGAATGAGCAGTTCTTC. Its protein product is CASSPTRNEQFF.

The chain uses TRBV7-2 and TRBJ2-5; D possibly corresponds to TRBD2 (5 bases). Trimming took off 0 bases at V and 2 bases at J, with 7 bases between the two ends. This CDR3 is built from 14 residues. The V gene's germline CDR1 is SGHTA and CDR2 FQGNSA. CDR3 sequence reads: CASSLAREQETQYF. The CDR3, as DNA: TGTGCCAGCAGCTTAGCGAGGGAGCAAGAGACCCAGTACTTC.

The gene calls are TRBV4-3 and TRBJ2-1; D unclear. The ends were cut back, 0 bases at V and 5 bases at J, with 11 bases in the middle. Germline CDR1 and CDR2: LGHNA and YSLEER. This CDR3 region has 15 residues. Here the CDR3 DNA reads TGCGCCAGCAGCCAAGATGGGCGAACGGACAATGAGCAGTTCTTC. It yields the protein CASSQDGRTDNEQFF.

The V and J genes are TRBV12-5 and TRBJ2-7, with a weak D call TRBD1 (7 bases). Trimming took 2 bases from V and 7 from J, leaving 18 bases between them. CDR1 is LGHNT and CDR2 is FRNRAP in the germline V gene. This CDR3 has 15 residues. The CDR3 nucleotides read TGTGCTAGTGGTTTGACTGACAGGGAGGTTAGGGAGCAGTACTTC. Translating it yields CASGLTDREVREQYF.

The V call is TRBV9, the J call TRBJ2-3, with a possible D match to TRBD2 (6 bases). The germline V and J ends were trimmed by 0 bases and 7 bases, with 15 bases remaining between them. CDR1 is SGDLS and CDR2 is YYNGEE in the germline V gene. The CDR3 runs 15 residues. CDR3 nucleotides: TGTGCCAGCAGCGTAGCCCCCTCGGGAGTGAATACGCAGTATTTT. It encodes CASSVAPSGVNTQYF.

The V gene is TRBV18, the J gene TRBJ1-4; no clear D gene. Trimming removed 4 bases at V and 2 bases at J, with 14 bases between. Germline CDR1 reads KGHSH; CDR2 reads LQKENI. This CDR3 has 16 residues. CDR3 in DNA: TGTGCCAGCTCACTCTCCGTGGTAGCGACTAATGAAAAACTGTTTTTT. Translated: CASSLSVVATNEKLFF.

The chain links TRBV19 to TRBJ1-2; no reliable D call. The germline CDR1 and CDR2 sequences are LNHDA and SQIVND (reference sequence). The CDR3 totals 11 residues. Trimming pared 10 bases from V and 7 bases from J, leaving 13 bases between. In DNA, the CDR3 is TGTGCCACTACCACCGGAGGTGGCTACACCTTC. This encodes CATTTGGGYTF. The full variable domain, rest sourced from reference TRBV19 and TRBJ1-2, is DGGITQSPKYLFRKEGQNVTLSCEQNLNHDAMYWYRQDPGQGLRLIYYSQIVNDFQKGDIAEGYSVSREKKESFPLTVTSAQKNPTAFYLCATTTGGGYTFGSGTRLTVV.

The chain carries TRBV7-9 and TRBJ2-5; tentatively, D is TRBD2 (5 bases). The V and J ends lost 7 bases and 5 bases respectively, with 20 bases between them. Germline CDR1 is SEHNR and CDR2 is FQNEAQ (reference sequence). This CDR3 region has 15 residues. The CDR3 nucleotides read TGTGCCAGCACCCTAGAGGGTCGCTTAGGGGAGACCCAGTACTTC. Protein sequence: CASTLEGRLGETQYF. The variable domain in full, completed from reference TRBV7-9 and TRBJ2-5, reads DTGVSQNPRHKITKRGQNVTFRCDPISEHNRLYWYRQTLGQGPEFLTYFQNEAQLEKSRLLSDRFSAERPKGSFSTLEIQRTEQGDSAMYLCASTLEGRLGETQYFGPGTRLLVL.

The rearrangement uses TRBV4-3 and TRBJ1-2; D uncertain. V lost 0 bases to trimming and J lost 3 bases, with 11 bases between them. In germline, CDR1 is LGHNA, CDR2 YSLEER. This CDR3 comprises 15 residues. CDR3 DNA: TGCGCCAGCAGCCAAGATATCGGGGAGGACTATGGCTACACCTTC. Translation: CASSQDIGEDYGYTF.

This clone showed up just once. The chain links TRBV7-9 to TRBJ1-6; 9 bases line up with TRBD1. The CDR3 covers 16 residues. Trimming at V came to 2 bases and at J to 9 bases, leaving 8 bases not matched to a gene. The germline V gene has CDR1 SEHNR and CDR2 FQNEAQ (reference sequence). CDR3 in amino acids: CASSLTRDRVSSPLHF. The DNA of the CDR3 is TGTGCCAGCAGCTTAACCCGGGACAGGGTGAGTTCACCCCTCCACTTT. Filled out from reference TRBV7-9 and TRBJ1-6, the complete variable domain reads DTGVSQNPRHKITKRGQNVTFRCDPISEHNRLYWYRQTLGQGPEFLTYFQNEAQLEKSRLLSDRFSAERPKGSFSTLEIQRTEQGDSAMYLCASSLTRDRVSSPLHFGNGTRLTVT.

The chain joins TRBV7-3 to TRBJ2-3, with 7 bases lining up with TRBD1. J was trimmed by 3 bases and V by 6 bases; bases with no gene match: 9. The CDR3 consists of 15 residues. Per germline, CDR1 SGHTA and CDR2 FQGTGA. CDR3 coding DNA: TGTGCCAGCAGACCTGGGACAGCAATTACAGATACGCAGTATTTT. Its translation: CASRPGTAITDTQYF.

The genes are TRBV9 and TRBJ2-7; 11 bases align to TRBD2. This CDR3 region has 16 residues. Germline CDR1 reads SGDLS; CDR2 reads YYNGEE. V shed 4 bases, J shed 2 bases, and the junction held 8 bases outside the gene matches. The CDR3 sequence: CASSKYGTSGTYEQYF. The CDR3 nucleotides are TGTGCCAGCAGCAAATACGGGACTAGCGGAACCTACGAGCAGTACTTC.

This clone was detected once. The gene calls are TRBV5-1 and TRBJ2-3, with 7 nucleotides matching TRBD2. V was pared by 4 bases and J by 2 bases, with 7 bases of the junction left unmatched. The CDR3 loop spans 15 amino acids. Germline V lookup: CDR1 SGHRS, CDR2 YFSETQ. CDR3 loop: CASSLLREPTDTQYF. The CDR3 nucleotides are TGCGCCAGCAGCCTCTTGCGGGAGCCCACAGATACGCAGTATTTT. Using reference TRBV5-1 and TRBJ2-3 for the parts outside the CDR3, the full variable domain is KAGVTQTPRYLIKTRGQQVTLSCSPISGHRSVSWYQQTPGQGLQFLFEYFSETQRNKGNFPGRFSGRQFSNSRSEMNVSTLELGDSALYLCASSLLREPTDTQYFGPGTRLTVL.

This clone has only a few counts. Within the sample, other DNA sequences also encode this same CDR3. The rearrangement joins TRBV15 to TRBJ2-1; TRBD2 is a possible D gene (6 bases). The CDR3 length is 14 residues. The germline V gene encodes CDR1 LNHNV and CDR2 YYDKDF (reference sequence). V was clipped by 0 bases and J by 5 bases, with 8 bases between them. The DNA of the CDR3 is TGTGCCACCAGCAGAGATGGGGGGAACAATGAGCAGTTCTTC. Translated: CATSRDGGNNEQFF.

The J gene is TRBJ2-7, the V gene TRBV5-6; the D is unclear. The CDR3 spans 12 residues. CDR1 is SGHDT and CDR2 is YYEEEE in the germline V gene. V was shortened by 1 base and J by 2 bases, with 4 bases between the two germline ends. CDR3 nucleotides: TGTGCCAGCAGCTTGTTCGCCTACGAGCAGTACTTC. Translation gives CASSLFAYEQYF. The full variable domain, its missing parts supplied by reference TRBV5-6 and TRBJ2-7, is DAGVTQSPTHLIKTRGQQVTLRCSPKSGHDTVSWYQQALGQGPQFIFQYYEEEERQRGNFPDRFSGHQFPNYSSELNVNALLLGDSALYLCASSLFAYEQYFGPGTRLTVT.

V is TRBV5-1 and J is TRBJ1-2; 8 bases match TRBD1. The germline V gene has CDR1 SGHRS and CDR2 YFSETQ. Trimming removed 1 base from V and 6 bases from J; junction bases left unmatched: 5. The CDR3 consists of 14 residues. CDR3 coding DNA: TGCGCCAGCAGCTTGCAGGGGGCGCCGAATGGCTACACCTTC. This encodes CASSLQGAPNGYTF. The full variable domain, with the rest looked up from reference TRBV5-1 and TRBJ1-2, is KAGVTQTPRYLIKTRGQQVTLSCSPISGHRSVSWYQQTPGQGLQFLFEYFSETQRNKGNFPGRFSGRQFSNSRSEMNVSTLELGDSALYLCASSLQGAPNGYTFGSGTRLTVV.

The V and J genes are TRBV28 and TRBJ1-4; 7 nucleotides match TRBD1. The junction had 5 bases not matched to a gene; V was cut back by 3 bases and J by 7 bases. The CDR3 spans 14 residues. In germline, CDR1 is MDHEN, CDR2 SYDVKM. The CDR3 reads CASSFPTGSEKLFF. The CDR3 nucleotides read TGTGCCAGCAGTTTCCCGACAGGGTCTGAAAAACTGTTTTTT. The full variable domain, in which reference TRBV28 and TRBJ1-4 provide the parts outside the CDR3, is DVKVTQSSRYLVKRTGEKVFLECVQDMDHENMFWYRQDPGLGLRLIYFSYDVKMKEKGDIPEGYSVSREKKERFSLILESASTNQTSMYLCASSFPTGSEKLFFGSGTQLSVL.

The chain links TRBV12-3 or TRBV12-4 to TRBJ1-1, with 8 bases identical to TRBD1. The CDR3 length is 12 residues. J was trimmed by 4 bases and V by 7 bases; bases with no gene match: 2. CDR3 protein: CASTTGGTEAFF. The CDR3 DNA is TGTGCCAGCACCACAGGGGGCACTGAAGCTTTCTTT.